This TCR beta chain was profiled in a study of blood T cells in healthy people across ages. It was with a sample-barcoded 5' primer and a J-beta primer mix that a second PCR of roughly 7 to 11 cycles was run. TCRdb processed the 5' RACE reads anew with MiXCR; each CDR3 protein has one entry. The sample carries around 1.7 million distinct CDR3 sequences, approximately 30% recorded once. The CDR3 runs 14 residues. Study-wide results and limits: Diversity figures derived from one million T cells were judged to underestimate the true value.

Comment on this clonotype: The antigen is unknown. The junction and the germline gene differ at one end; a read error may be behind it.

The genes are TRBV12-3 or TRBV12-4 and TRBJ2-3, with D hard to call. What was sequenced was blood. This TCR came from a woman in her 30s in good health. The CDR3 sequence: CTSSSLERVDTQYF. CDR3 DNA: TGTACCAGCAGTTCCCTCGAAAGAGTAGATACGCAGTATTTT.